The present T cell receptor (beta chain) was sequenced within a study of cytomegalovirus exposure and HLA in healthy donors. Clones were sequenced by immunoSEQ multiplex PCR, and TCRdb holds only the in-frame ones, with some missing. The table records 250,000 to 300,000 clones, 90% of them present only once. CDR1 is KGHSH, CDR2 LQKENI, per germline. Trimming pared 4 bases from V and 10 bases from J, leaving 11 bases between. This CDR3 is built from 13 residues. Sequencing used PBMCs. The TCR was taken from a woman aged 18-29 years in good health and CMV-seronegative. This rearrangement joins TRBV18 to TRBJ1-6; tentative D call: TRBD1 (5 bases). The DNA of the CDR3 is TGTGCCAGCTCACACGGGAGGGACTCACCCCTCCACTTT. Translation: CASSHGRDSPLHF. Combining the CDR3 with reference TRBV18 and TRBJ1-6 gives the whole variable domain NAGVMQNPRHLVRRRGQEARLRCSPMKGHSHVYWYRQLPEEGLKFMVYLQKENIIDESGMPKERFSAEFPKEGPSILRIQQVVRGDSAAYFCASSHGRDSPLHFGNGTRLTVT.